Following are 23 T cell receptor beta chains from one sample sequenced in a study of graft-versus-host responses after intestinal transplantation. Assay: immunoSEQ multiplex PCR; the TCRdb copy retains only in-frame clones and omits some. The data show 35,000 to 45,000 clones, 85% to 95% seen once. Antigens for these TCRs are unknown. Specimen: unstimulated CD8+ T cells sorted from spleen or lymph node cells, collected before transplant. The receptor set was obtained from a human donor who was the organ donor for an intestinal transplant.

This rearrangement joins TRBV7-9 to TRBJ1-5; unclear D gene. This CDR3 is 12 amino acids long. Germline CDR1 reads SEHNR; CDR2 reads FQNEAQ (reference sequence). The V and J ends lost 5 bases and 3 bases respectively, with 5 bases between them. The CDR3 loop is CASSPPNQPQHF. Written as DNA, the CDR3 is TGTGCCAGCAGCCCCCCCAATCAGCCCCAGCATTTT. Full variable domain (remainder filled in from reference TRBV7-9 and TRBJ1-5): DTGVSQNPRHKITKRGQNVTFRCDPISEHNRLYWYRQTLGQGPEFLTYFQNEAQLEKSRLLSDRFSAERPKGSFSTLEIQRTEQGDSAMYLCASSPPNQPQHFGDGTRLSIL.

The chain is built from TRBV4-3 and TRBJ1-4; possible D gene TRBD1, 5 bases. V lost 0 bases and J lost 0, with 11 bases in between. CDR3 length: 17 amino acids. Germline assignment: CDR1 LGHNA and CDR2 YSLEER. The CDR3 spells CASSQDQGGATNEKLFF. The CDR3 DNA sequence: TGCGCCAGCAGCCAAGATCAGGGAGGGGCAACTAATGAAAAACTGTTTTTT.

This clone appeared once. The CDR3 sequence: CASSLAGDPNYGYTF. The CDR3 DNA reads as TGTGCCAGCAGCTTAGCCGGGGACCCTAACTATGGCTACACCTTC. The J gene is TRBJ1-2, the V gene TRBV7-9; D may be TRBD1 (5 bases). Trimming removed 0 bases from V and 0 bases from J, with 8 bases in between. Per the germline V gene, CDR1 is SEHNR and CDR2 is FQNEAQ (reference sequence). This CDR3 is built from 15 residues.

The chain links TRBV19 to TRBJ1-1; D might be TRBD1 (6 bases). The germline gives CDR1 LNHDA, CDR2 SQIVND (reference sequence). V dropped 6 bases and J dropped 7 bases, with 12 bases sitting between them. This CDR3 comprises 12 residues. As DNA, the CDR3 is TGTGCCAGTAGACAAGGGGGTCTTGAAGCTTTCTTT. Protein: CASRQGGLEAFF. Filled out from reference TRBV19 and TRBJ1-1, the complete variable domain reads DGGITQSPKYLFRKEGQNVTLSCEQNLNHDAMYWYRQDPGQGLRLIYYSQIVNDFQKGDIAEGYSVSREKKESFPLTVTSAQKNPTAFYLCASRQGGLEAFFGQGTRLTVV.

This chain joins TRBV9 and TRBJ2-5; D ambiguous. The ends were cut back, 0 bases at V and 7 bases at J, with 16 bases in the middle. Per the germline V gene, CDR1 is SGDLS and CDR2 is YYNGEE. This CDR3 contains 15 residues. The chain's CDR3 is CASSVDSTEPWTQYF. CDR3 bases: TGTGCCAGCAGCGTAGATTCAACTGAGCCTTGGACCCAGTACTTC.

V gene TRBV5-1 combines with J gene TRBJ1-5; TRBD1 aligns across 9 bases. This CDR3 is 14 amino acids long. V gave up 1 base and J gave up 6 bases; unmatched junction bases: 2. Germline V gene lookup returns CDR1 SGHRS and CDR2 YFSETQ. The CDR3 loop is CASSLRTGAQPQHF. CDR3 bases: TGCGCCAGCAGCTTGAGGACAGGGGCTCAGCCCCAGCATTTT.

CDR3 sequence reads: CASSIGETSRYTF. The DNA of the CDR3 is TGTGCCAGTAGTATAGGCGAAACGTCGCGATACACCTTC. The chain has TRBV19 and TRBJ1-2; no firm D call. There are 13 residues in the CDR3. Deletions cut 1 base from V and 11 bases from J, with 14 bases between. Germline V CDR1 and CDR2: LNHDA, SQIVND (reference sequence).

CDR3 protein: CASSFHRVGRGDTQYF. Written as DNA, the CDR3 is TGTGCCAGCAGCTTTCACAGGGTGGGGAGAGGTGATACGCAGTATTTT. The J gene is TRBJ2-3, the V gene TRBV11-2, with a weak D call TRBD1 (6 bases). The V end lost 3 bases, the J end lost 6 bases, and 19 bases lay between the germline ends. The CDR3 is 16 amino acids. In germline, CDR1 is SGHAT, CDR2 FQNNGV.

In its sample, this clone was seen once. The V call is TRBV5-4, the J call TRBJ1-1; no firm D call. The CDR3 runs 12 residues. V lost 4 bases and J 2 bases, leaving 6 bases between the germline ends. Germline CDR1 is SGHNT and CDR2 is YYREEE (reference sequence). The CDR3 DNA is TGTGCCAGCAGCGGAGCCAACACTGAAGCTTTCTTT. As protein: CASSGANTEAFF.

V is TRBV29-1 and J is TRBJ1-2, with TRBD1 matching over 10 bases. CDR3 size: 14 residues. CDR1 is SQVTM and CDR2 is ANQGSEA in the germline V gene. V was clipped by 4 bases and J by 6 bases; unmatched bases: 8. The CDR3 loop is CSVVTTDRGHGYTF. The CDR3, as DNA: TGCAGCGTTGTGACTACTGACAGGGGGCATGGCTACACCTTC.

This sequence joins TRBV21-1 and TRBJ2-6. TRBV21-1 represents a pseudogene. The CDR3 covers 18 residues. The CDR3 DNA sequence: TGTGCCAGCAGGAAAGCCCTGCTACAACAAAGTCGGGCCAACGTCCTGACTTTC. Protein: CASRKALLQQSRANVLTF.

The rearrangement joins TRBV11-1 to TRBJ2-7; 14 bases agree with TRBD2. There are 17 residues in the CDR3. V shed 2 bases and J 4 bases; nucleotides not matched to a gene: 7. CDR1 SGHAT and CDR2 FQDESV come from the germline V gene (reference sequence). CDR3 bases: TGTGCCAGCAGCTTAACCGGGACTAGCGGGGGTTTGTACGAGCAGTACTTC. It yields the protein CASSLTGTSGGLYEQYF.

This rearrangement joins TRBV4-3 to TRBJ2-1; D call uncertain. From germline, CDR1 is LGHNA and CDR2 YSLEER. This CDR3 spans 16 amino acids. V was pared by 4 bases and J by 3 bases, with 16 bases between. The CDR3 sequence: CASSPVHASVYNEQFF. Here the CDR3 DNA reads TGCGCCAGCAGCCCGGTCCACGCGTCAGTCTACAATGAGCAGTTCTTC.

The chain has TRBV27 and TRBJ2-1, with D hard to call. Germline CDR1 MNHEY, CDR2 SMNVEV (reference sequence). Trimming removed 0 bases at V and 7 bases at J, with 10 bases between. The CDR3 spans 14 residues. The CDR3 nucleotides are TGTGCCAGCAGTTTATCCTCCGGGTGGAATGAGCAGTTCTTC. Translated: CASSLSSGWNEQFF.

The V and J genes are TRBV29-1 and TRBJ1-3; D is unresolved. The CDR3 consists of 14 residues. Germline V CDR1 and CDR2: SQVTM, ANQGSEA. V was clipped by 4 bases and J by 1 base, with 11 bases between them. CDR3 protein: CSVVVPRSGNTIYF. For the CDR3, the DNA is TGCAGCGTTGTAGTTCCGAGGTCTGGAAACACCATATATTTT.

The V and J genes are TRBV7-9 and TRBJ1-3; D gene unclear. Trimming pared 5 bases from V and 1 base from J, leaving 15 bases between. This CDR3 is built from 16 residues. Germline CDR1 reads SEHNR; CDR2 reads FQNEAQ (reference sequence). This CDR3 is CASSTPRGGSGNTIYF. For the CDR3, the DNA is TGTGCCAGCAGCACACCTCGGGGTGGGTCTGGAAACACCATATATTTT.

This clone occurred once. The chain recombines TRBV6-4 with TRBJ1-2; no firm D call. The CDR3 totals 10 residues. V lost 2 bases and J lost 7, with 2 bases in between. CDR1 is MRHNA, CDR2 SNTAGT, per germline. The DNA of the CDR3 is TGTGCCAGCAGTGACGCTGGCTACACCTTC. It specifies CASSDAGYTF.

V gene TRBV7-9 combines with J gene TRBJ2-5; D is undetermined. This CDR3 contains 13 residues. Trimming took 11 bases from V and 0 from J, leaving 13 bases between them. Germline CDR1 is SEHNR and CDR2 is FQNEAQ (reference sequence). CDR3 nucleotides: TGTGCCGGGAAAACACCGTACCAAGAGACCCAGTACTTC. Its protein product is CAGKTPYQETQYF.

This clone was seen a few times. The chain carries TRBV7-9 and TRBJ2-7; 7 positions agree with TRBD1. CDR3 length: 15 residues. The germline V gene encodes CDR1 SEHNR and CDR2 FQNEAQ (reference sequence). With 4 bases clipped from V and 0 bases from J, the junction kept 6 bases outside the gene matches. This chain's CDR3 is CASSSPGQSSYEQYF. The DNA for the CDR3 is TGTGCCAGCAGCTCCCCGGGACAGAGCTCCTACGAGCAGTACTTC.

The chain uses TRBV11-2 and TRBJ2-3; 10 bases map to TRBD2. The CDR3 runs 16 residues. The V segment lost 5 bases and the J segment 0 bases; nucleotides outside the gene matches: 5. The germline V gene encodes CDR1 SGHAT and CDR2 FQNNGV. The CDR3 region is CASSPRLAGSTDTQYF. CDR3 DNA sequence: TGTGCCAGCAGCCCACGACTAGCGGGTAGCACAGATACGCAGTATTTT.

The CDR3 region is CSVEGLAGGLTYEQYF. The CDR3 coding sequence is TGCAGCGTTGAAGGACTAGCGGGGGGCCTTACCTACGAGCAGTACTTC. This rearrangement joins TRBV29-1 to TRBJ2-7; 13 bases are shared with TRBD2. CDR3 size: 16 residues. Germline assignment: CDR1 SQVTM and CDR2 ANQGSEA. Trimming cost V 1 base and J 2 bases; bases outside gene matches: 5.

The chain combines TRBV29-1 with TRBJ1-1, with 8 nucleotides matching TRBD1. Germline trimming cut 6 bases from V and 3 bases from J; bases unmatched to any gene: 12. This CDR3 has 15 amino acids. Germline CDR1 reads SQVTM; CDR2 reads ANQGSEA. The DNA for the CDR3 is TGCAGCGTCGAATCGGACAGGGAGATGCACACTGAAGCTTTCTTT. It translates to CSVESDREMHTEAFF.

The table lists this clone with a count of one. The chain recombines TRBV4-1 with TRBJ1-2; TRBD1 is a possible D gene (6 bases). In germline, CDR1 is MGHRA, CDR2 YSYEKL. This CDR3 comprises 15 residues. The V gene lost 1 base and the J gene lost 1 base, with 10 bases spanning the gap. The CDR3 here is CASSQGTGINYGYTF. In DNA form, the CDR3 reads TGCGCCAGCAGCCAAGGAACAGGGATTAACTATGGCTACACCTTC.